The clone carrying this TCR beta chain was observed many times. Its antigen is as yet unknown. These data originate in a study of T cell repertoires in cytomegalovirus infection. Across the whole study: Recently described HLA-C-restricted plus well-studied HLA-B-restricted CMV epitopes were used.

TCRdb reanalysed the reads using MiXCR and keeps one entry per CDR3 protein. The sample shows some 800,000 distinct CDR3 sequences, 32% of them seen only once. Findings and limits, study-wide: Adding up the frequency of public TCR beta families identified people who carried CMV plus the relevant HLA. CMV-specific TCR beta clonotypes restricted by HLA-C were the ones dominating the ex vivo response.

The sequence came from a human donor in good health (CMV status not recorded). Some clones in this sample may be carry-over from other donors' samples. The specimen was cultured CD8+ T cells from PBMCs, collected from culture after CMV antigen stimulation.

The DNA for the CDR3 is TGTGCCAGCAGCCCTTTATGGGGTAATGAAAAACTGTTTTTT. It translates to CASSPLWGNEKLFF. The chain joins TRBV7-2 to TRBJ1-4; unclear D gene. Per the germline V gene, CDR1 is SGHTA and CDR2 is FQGNSA. The CDR3 extends over 14 amino acids. With 5 bases removed from V and 4 bases from J, the gap between germline ends came to 11 bases. The full variable domain, rest sourced from reference TRBV7-2 and TRBJ1-4, is GAGVSQSPSNKVTEKGKDVELRCDPISGHTALYWYRQSLGQGLEFLIYFQGNSAPDKSGLPSDRFSAERTGGSVSTLTIQRTQQEDSAVYLCASSPLWGNEKLFFGSGTQLSVL.